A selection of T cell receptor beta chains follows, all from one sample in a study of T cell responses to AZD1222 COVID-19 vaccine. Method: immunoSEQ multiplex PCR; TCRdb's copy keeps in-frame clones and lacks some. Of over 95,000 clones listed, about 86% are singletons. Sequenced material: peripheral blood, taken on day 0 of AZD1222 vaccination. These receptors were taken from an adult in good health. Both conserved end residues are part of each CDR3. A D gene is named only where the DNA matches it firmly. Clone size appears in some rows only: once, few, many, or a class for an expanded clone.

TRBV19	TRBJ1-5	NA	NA	TGTGCCAGTAGATTATATAGCAATCAGCCCCAGCATTTT	CASRLYSNQPQHF
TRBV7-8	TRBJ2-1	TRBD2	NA	TGTGCCAGCAGCTTAAGGGCAGCGGGAGCCAATGAGCAGTTCTTC	CASSLRAAGANEQFF
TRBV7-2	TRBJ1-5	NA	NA	TGTGCCAGCAGCTTAGAGGTGTTTGAAAGTGGGCCCCAGCATTTT	CASSLEVFESGPQHF
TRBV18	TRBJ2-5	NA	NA	TGTGCCAGCTCCACCGTCCGGGACCCAGCCAAAGAGACCCAGTACTTC	CASSTVRDPAKETQYF
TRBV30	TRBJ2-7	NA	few	TGTGCCTGGAGTTGTTCAGGGAACTACTACGAGCAGTACTTC	CAWSCSGNYYEQYF
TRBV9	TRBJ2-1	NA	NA	TGTGCCAGCAGCGTAGTTCCCTCCCGCAATGAGCAGTTCTTC	CASSVVPSRNEQFF
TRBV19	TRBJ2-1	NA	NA	TGTGCCAGTAGTATGCGGTGGCAGGGCCATGAGCAGTTCTTC	CASSMRWQGHEQFF
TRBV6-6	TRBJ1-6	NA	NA	TGTGCCAGCAGCGGGCAGGGCGGACAGCGTCTCCACTTT	CASSGQGGQRLHF
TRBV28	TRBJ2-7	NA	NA	TGTGCCAGCAGGCCCCCTCTCGGCGGTAAGAACTACGAGCAGTACTTC	CASRPPLGGKNYEQYF
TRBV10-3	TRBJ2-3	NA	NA	TGTGCCATTCAGGGTCATAGCACAGATACGCAGTATTTT	CAIQGHSTDTQYF
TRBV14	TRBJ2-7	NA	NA	TGTGCCAGCAGCCAAGTCGGACTACAGGGCTACGAGCAGTACTTC	CASSQVGLQGYEQYF
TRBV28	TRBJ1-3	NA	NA	TGTGCCAGCAGTTCGCAGGGAATGGTCGGAAACACCATATATTTT	CASSSQGMVGNTIYF
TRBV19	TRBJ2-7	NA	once	TGTGCCAGTAGTATAGACCCTCGGGGGCAGGGCGAGCAGTACTTC	CASSIDPRGQGEQYF
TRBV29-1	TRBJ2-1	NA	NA	TGCAGCGTCCCAGGACGGGTAAGCGCACGTTGGAATGAGCAGTTCTTC	CSVPGRVSARWNEQFF
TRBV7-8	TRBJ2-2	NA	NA	TGTGCCAGCACCCTTAGGTCGGGGCAGCTCACCGGGGAGCTGTTTTTT	CASTLRSGQLTGELFF
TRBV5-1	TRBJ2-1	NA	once	TGCGCCAGCAGCTTAGGGACAAACGATTACAATGAGCAGTTCTTC	CASSLGTNDYNEQFF
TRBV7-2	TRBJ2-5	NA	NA	TGTGCCAGCAGCTTAGGGTCAGTGAGGGAGACCCAGTACTTC	CASSLGSVRETQYF
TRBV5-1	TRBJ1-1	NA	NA	TGCGCCAGCGGGTATGGGGGGTGGAACACTGAAGCTTTCTTT	CASGYGGWNTEAFF
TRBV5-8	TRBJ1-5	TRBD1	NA	TGTGCCAGCAGCTTGGGGGACAGGGAACGACAGCCCCAGCATTTT	CASSLGDRERQPQHF
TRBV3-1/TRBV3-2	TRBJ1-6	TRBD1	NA	TGTGCCAGCAGTCAGGGGGAGGATAATTCACCCCTCCACTTT	CASSQGEDNSPLHF
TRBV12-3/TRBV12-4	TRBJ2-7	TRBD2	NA	TGTGCCAGCTGTCGGGCGGGAGCCGGGGAGCAGTACTTC	CASCRAGAGEQYF
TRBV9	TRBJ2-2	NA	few	TGTGCCAGCAGCATGGGACAGAACACCGGGGAGCTGTTTTTT	CASSMGQNTGELFF
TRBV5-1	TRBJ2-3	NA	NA	TGCGCCAGCAGCCTGGCGCAGAAGCGGAGCACAGATACGCAGTATTTT	CASSLAQKRSTDTQYF
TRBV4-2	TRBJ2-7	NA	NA	TGTGCCAGCAGCCAAGTGTCCGGGATGACCTACGAGCAGTACTTC	CASSQVSGMTYEQYF
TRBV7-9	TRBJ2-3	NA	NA	TGTGCCAGCAGCTTAAAGCCAGATACGCAGTATTTT	CASSLKPDTQYF
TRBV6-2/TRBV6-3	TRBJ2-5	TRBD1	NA	TGTGCCAGCAGCCCCCTGACAGGGGGCAAAGAGACCCAGTACTTC	CASSPLTGGKETQYF
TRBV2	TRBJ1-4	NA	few	TGTGCCAGCACTATAGCGGGGTATAATGAAAAACTGTTTTTT	CASTIAGYNEKLFF
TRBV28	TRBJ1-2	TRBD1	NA	TGTGCCAGCAGTTCCGGACAGGGTAGTGGCTACACCTTC	CASSSGQGSGYTF
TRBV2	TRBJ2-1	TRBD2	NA	TGTGCCAGCAGACAGACTAGCGGTCCGTACAATGAGCAGTTCTTC	CASRQTSGPYNEQFF
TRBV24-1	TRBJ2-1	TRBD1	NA	TGTGCCACCAGTGACCCAAGGACAGGGAACAATGAGCAGTTCTTC	CATSDPRTGNNEQFF
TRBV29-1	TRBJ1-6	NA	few	TGCAGCGTTGAACCGGCACCTAATTCACCCCTCCACTTT	CSVEPAPNSPLHF
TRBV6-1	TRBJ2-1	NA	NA	TGTGCCAGCAGTGATCGGGAAAAGCAGTTCTTC	CASSDREKQFF
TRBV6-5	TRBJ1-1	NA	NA	TGTGCCAGCAGCGGATTACAAATTCACACTGAAGCTTTCTTT	CASSGLQIHTEAFF
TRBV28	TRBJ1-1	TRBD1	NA	TGTGCCAGCAGCCGGGACAGTGCTGAAGCTTTCTTT	CASSRDSAEAFF
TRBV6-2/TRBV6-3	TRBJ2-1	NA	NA	TGTGCCAGCAGTTACCGGCCAGCATACGAGCAGTTCTTC	CASSYRPAYEQFF
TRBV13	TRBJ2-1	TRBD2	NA	TGTGCCAGCAGCCGACGGGGACTAGCGGGAGCATACAATGAGCAGTTCTTC	CASSRRGLAGAYNEQFF